Listed below are T cell receptor beta chains from one sample, sequenced in a study of blood T cell repertoires in COVID-19. Assay: immunoSEQ multiplex PCR; the TCRdb copy retains only in-frame clones and omits some. The sample records fewer than 120,000 clones, more than 70% being singletons. Sequenced input: peripheral blood. The receptors were sampled from a woman in her fifties or sixties with acute or convalescent COVID-19. The CDR3 runs from the conserved cysteine through the conserved F or W. D genes are given only for firm matches. Not all rows give a size; the values are once, few, many and, for expanded clones, a class.

j_gene | abundance | v_gene | d_gene | CDR3nt | CDR3aa
TRBJ2-7 | . | TRBV5-6 | TRBD2 | TGTGCCAGCAGCTTGGGGGGACTAGCGGGGACATACGAGCAGTACTTC | CASSLGGLAGTYEQYF
TRBJ2-1 | . | TRBV6-6 | TRBD2 | TGTGCCAGCAGTAATAGCGGGAGGGCTTACAATGAGCAGTTCTTC | CASSNSGRAYNEQFF
TRBJ1-3 | . | TRBV28 | TRBD1 | TGTGCCAGCGCGACAGGGGGTGGAAACACCATATATTTT | CASATGGGNTIYF
TRBJ2-7 | . | TRBV7-2 | . | TGTGCCAGCAGCTGGGGCCACTACGAGCAGTACTTC | CASSWGHYEQYF
TRBJ2-1 | . | TRBV3-1/TRBV3-2 | . | TGTGCCAGCAGGCGATCGACAACGGATGAGCAGTTCTTC | CASRRSTTDEQFF
TRBJ1-2 | . | TRBV19 | . | TGTGCCAGTAGTATCAATTATGGCTACACCTTC | CASSINYGYTF
TRBJ2-2 | . | TRBV29-1 | TRBD1 | TGCAGCTCCGACGGGGGGACAGGGCTCACCGGGGAGCTGTTTTTT | CSSDGGTGLTGELFF
TRBJ2-5 | . | TRBV7-7 | TRBD2 | TGTGCCAGCAGCAAGACTAGCGGTCAAGAGACCCAGTACTTC | CASSKTSGQETQYF
TRBJ2-7 | . | TRBV7-9 | . | TGTGCCAGCAGACCCGTAGCGACCTCCTACGAGCAGTACTTC | CASRPVATSYEQYF
TRBJ2-1 | . | TRBV19 | TRBD2 | TGTGCCAGTAGTGGAGGTCACCTAGCGGGAGGGACCTACAATGAGCAGTTCTTC | CASSGGHLAGGTYNEQFF
TRBJ1-5 | few | TRBV10-1 | TRBD1 | TGCGCCAGCAGTGAAGGGACAGGGGCCGGTCAGCCCCAGCATTTT | CASSEGTGAGQPQHF
TRBJ2-5 | . | TRBV4-2 | TRBD2 | TGTGCCAGCAGCCAAAGGAAAGCGGGAGGGCAAGAGACCCAGTACTTC | CASSQRKAGGQETQYF
TRBJ1-1 | . | TRBV16 | TRBD1 | TGTGCCAGCAGCCAACAGGGGGCGAACACTGAAGCTTTCTTT | CASSQQGANTEAFF
TRBJ2-2 | few | TRBV2 | . | TGTGCCAGCAGTGAAAGGAGGGCCCCCGGGGAGCTGTTTTTT | CASSERRAPGELFF
TRBJ2-3 | . | TRBV3-1/TRBV3-2 | TRBD2 | TGTGCCAGCAGCCAAGAACAGCGGGAGCGAGATACGCAGTATTTT | CASSQEQRERDTQYF
TRBJ1-5 | . | TRBV6-5 | . | TGTGCCAGCAGCCTACTCTACGGGGGCAATCAGCCCCAGCATTTT | CASSLLYGGNQPQHF
TRBJ2-6 | . | TRBV19 | . | TGTGCCAGTAGTATGGAGAGGCCTGGGGCCAACGTCCTGACTTTC | CASSMERPGANVLTF
TRBJ1-5 | . | TRBV3-1/TRBV3-2 | . | TGTGCCAGCAGCCAAGCGCGGAGCCAGCCCCAGCATTTT | CASSQARSQPQHF
TRBJ2-2 | . | TRBV21-1 | . | TGTGCCAGCAGCAAAGCGCTAGCGGGAGGGCGGAACACCGGGGAGCTGTTTTTT | CASSKALAGGRNTGELFF
TRBJ2-1 | . | TRBV9 | TRBD2 | TGTGCCAGCAGCGTAATAGCGGGAGTGGGTGAGCAGTTCTTC | CASSVIAGVGEQFF
TRBJ1-1 | . | TRBV19 | . | TGTGCCAGTAGAACACAGGTAATGAACACTGAAGCTTTCTTT | CASRTQVMNTEAFF
TRBJ2-1 | . | TRBV28 | TRBD2 | TGTGCCAGCCGAACTAGCGGGGCCTACAATGAGCAGTTCTTC | CASRTSGAYNEQFF
TRBJ1-1 | . | TRBV20-1 | . | TGCAGTGCTGGTGGACCGCCAGGCTCTGAAGCTTTCTTT | CSAGGPPGSEAFF
TRBJ2-5 | . | TRBV25-1 | . | TGTGCCAGCAGCCAGGCCGGGGGCCAAGAGACCCAGTACTTC | CASSQAGGQETQYF
TRBJ2-3 | . | TRBV5-5 | . | TGTGCCAGCAGCTTGGACCCTCAGACTAGCACAGATACGCAGTATTTT | CASSLDPQTSTDTQYF
TRBJ1-1 | . | TRBV15 | . | TGTGCCACCAGCAGAGAAGGGAGGCGGGGGAGTGCTGAAGCTTTCTTT | CATSREGRRGSAEAFF
TRBJ1-6 | . | TRBV15 | . | TGTGCCACCAGCAGAGAGTACACAGCTAATTCACCCCTCCACTTT | CATSREYTANSPLHF
TRBJ2-3 | . | TRBV11-1 | TRBD2 | TGTGCCAGCAGCTTAGCGAAGGGACTAGCGGGAGCGGCAGATACGCAGTATTTT | CASSLAKGLAGAADTQYF
TRBJ1-2 | . | TRBV15 | . | TGTGCCACCAGCAACGCGGGGGGAATCTATGGCTACACCTTC | CATSNAGGIYGYTF
TRBJ1-6 | few | TRBV28 | TRBD1 | TGTGCCAGCAGTTCTACGACAGGGCTCCGAGATTCACCCCTCCACTTT | CASSSTTGLRDSPLHF
TRBJ1-1 | . | TRBV30 | . | TGTGCCTGGAGTGAAAGAGGAAACACTGAAGCTTTCTTT | CAWSERGNTEAFF
TRBJ2-4 | few | TRBV29-1 | . | TGCAGCGTGCGAAGGGAACCGGGGGTAAACATTCAGTACTTC | CSVRREPGVNIQYF
TRBJ1-5 | . | TRBV5-8 | TRBD1 | TGTGCCAGCAGCCGCGGACAGGCCCTCAATCAGCCCCAGCATTTT | CASSRGQALNQPQHF
TRBJ2-7 | . | TRBV18 | . | TGTGCCAGCTCACCAACACAGGCGGCCTACGAGCAGTACTTC | CASSPTQAAYEQYF
TRBJ2-5 | . | TRBV11-2 | TRBD2 | TGTGCCAGCAGCTTAGGCCGGGGACTAGCGGGAGATAGAGAGACCCAGTACTTC | CASSLGRGLAGDRETQYF
TRBJ1-4 | . | TRBV4-1 | . | TGCGCCAGCAGCCAAGATCCAGGGATGGGTGAAAAACTGTTTTTT | CASSQDPGMGEKLFF